The entry below describes one T cell receptor (beta chain). Its antigen is undetermined. The sample is drawn from a study of OX40 agonist ivuxolimab in advanced cancers. The V end was cut by 2 bases, the J end by 0 bases, with 12 bases between. The CDR3 is 16 amino acids. Germline V gene data show CDR1 as MNHEY and CDR2 as SMNVEV (reference sequence). Findings of the study overall: It was not determined which antigens were specifically recognized by the peripheral T cells that had undergone clonal expansion.

TCRdb keeps only in-frame clones here, not all; method: immunoSEQ multiplex PCR. The repertoire includes some 17,000 clones, more than 85% of them detected once, and roughly 25% sits in the top ten. V usage is TRBV27 and J usage is TRBJ2-3; no reliable D call. Material: CD4+ or CD8+ T cells sorted from blood, obtained in a trial of the OX40 agonist ivuxolimab. This receptor was taken from an adult with an advanced solid tumor such as melanoma, head and neck, liver or kidney cancer. CDR3 residues: CASSLTTATSTDTQYF. In DNA, the CDR3 is TGTGCCAGCAGTTTAACCACAGCCACTAGCACAGATACGCAGTATTTT.